One T cell receptor (beta chain) is described in this entry. There is no known antigen for this receptor. Per-base quality was not reported, and no clone a single base away is much larger than it. The library relied on 5' RACE. The listed sequencing device is Illumina HiSeq 2500. A second roughly 6 to 12 cycle PCR used a sample-barcoded 5' primer and a J-beta primer mix. A template-switch 5' adaptor carrying 12 random nucleotides introduced a unique molecular identifier onto each TCR beta cDNA molecule. Each sample yielded at least 3 million CDR3-containing paired-end reads. First-strand cDNA was synthesized from all RNA with the Mint cDNA synthesis kit, primed by a TRBC-specific oligonucleotide. Following uracil-DNA glycosylase treatment, a first 18-cycle PCR with universal primers M1SS and BC2_uni_R was performed on all cDNA. The study's own analysis went as follows. Normalization of each sample was performed by random selection of 1 million high-quality reads, each carrying a distinct molecular identifier. Instead of being binned into consensus sequences, reads with shared molecular identifiers were discarded. MiTCR, run with a Q25 quality threshold and the strictest error-elimination algorithm, handled CDR3 identification, clonotype clustering and error correction. A nonparametric unseen species model using Euler transformation provided a lower-bound estimate of total TCR beta diversity. TCRdb took the public reads, trimmed them with fastp at Q25, ran MiXCR for clone calling and kept in-frame beta chains. Records with the same CDR3 protein are collapsed into one entry carrying the most frequent genes and DNA. The V and J calls shown here were made by TCRdb, not taken from the authors' results. For this sample there are about 930,000 distinct CDR3 sequences; 25% to 35% appear just once. The ten top clones hold about 10% of the sample.

These data come from a study of blood T cells in healthy people across ages (dated by TCRdb to between 2014 and 2016). Regarding the complete study: In model experiments, template switching captured about one uniquely barcoded TCR beta cDNA molecule for every two T cells. To track age-related changes in TCR beta repertoire diversity, the study relied on deep sequencing normalized with unique cDNA molecular identifiers. Donors were grouped into four age groups: young (average 16 years), middle-aged (under 40), aged (about 60) and long-lived (approximately 82). For two donors (one aged 18 to 29 and one aged 80 or older), the study analyzed two additional independent replicas of 1 million unique cDNA reads from the same blood draw.

Systemically healthy Caucasian individuals from Russia, over 30 in total and aged roughly 6 to 100 years, were included as donors. Each donor gave about 9.8 milliliters of peripheral blood, drawn into EDTA-treated Vacutainer tubes. Ficoll-Paque density-gradient centrifugation was used to isolate PBMCs, with at least 6 million per sample. Total RNA, at least 6 micrograms per sample, was extracted from PBMCs with Trizol reagent. The percentages of naive CD45RAhigh/CD27high T cells were determined by flow cytometry on a PBMC aliquot from every donor. Including cysteine and phenylalanine, the CDR3 has 16 amino acids. The DNA shown is the 48-base CDR3, in frame from base 1. Relative to germline, V is missing 6 bases and J is missing 6 bases, with 16 bases of the junction outside any gene match. Here is what the overall study found, with its caveats: As age increased, observed TCR beta diversity per million T cells dropped in a roughly linear way, and a significant reduction was already evident by age approximately 40. Total diversity estimates from one million sequenced T cells were considered lower bounds and underestimates. Since profiling was done on bulk unsorted PBMCs, naive and antigen-experienced compartments could not be conclusively compared. The CMV infection status of donors was not known, potentially confounding age-related changes in expanded clonotypes. Compared with the aged group, the long-lived group had more naive CD4+ T cells, fewer expanded clones and increased TCR diversity, suggesting age selection. A strong correlation was found between observed TCR beta diversity and the percentage of naive T cells measured by flow cytometry.

This sample was shared with a second study, whose subject was T cells of mothers and their children. From that second study: Donors were nine systemically healthy Caucasian individuals: three mothers and their six children. cDNA synthesis consumed the entire amount of extracted RNA, loaded at about 1.6 ug RNA in each 15 ul reaction. In the second PCR, the M1S primer added sample barcodes and 2-4 random nucleotides. More than 8 million TCR beta CDR3 reads were obtained from each mother, and about 3 million reads were obtained from each child. TCR recombination output is similarly shaped by thymic selection in related and unrelated pairs, with a minor effect exerted by inherited differences. Normalized repertoire overlap was always found to be slightly, but never significantly, higher in related mother-child pairs than in unrelated mother-child pairs. Persistent microchimeric T cell clones were not detected, at a sensitivity of 85 to 100 clones per million clonotypes. In the study, deep NGS was used to compare the TCR beta repertoires of mothers and children, and features distinguishing related mother-child pairs from unrelated individuals were sought. Mothers averaged about 40 +/- 4 years of age and children averaged about 10 +/- 4 years. Libraries were sequenced on Illumina HiSeq 2000 with 100+100 nt paired-end reads after adapter ligation with NEBNext reagents. Mother and child libraries were prepared a month apart and sequenced in separate runs to prevent cross-contamination. Each donor had between about 450,000 and 2,100,000 distinct TCR beta clonotypes identified. Naive TCR beta clonotypes were estimated from low-frequency clonotypes matched to each donor's FACS-determined naive share, without sorting.

The origin of this receptor is a woman aged 35 to 49 in good health. Sequenced material: blood. The chain employs TRBV12-3 or TRBV12-4 and TRBJ1-1; TRBD1 lines up with 7 middle nucleotides. This receptor has the CDR3 CASRIRGNRGSSEAFF. The nucleotides are TGTGCCAGCAGAATAAGGGGAAACAGGGGAAGCTCTGAAGCTTTCTTT.